This T cell receptor beta chain is drawn from a study of regulatory T cells in long-lasting Graves disease. This clonotype has ten or more counts. What it binds is not known. Building of the TCR beta libraries involved iRepertoire HTBI primers and Arm-PCR of CDR3 regions. TCRdb reprocessed the multiplex PCR reads with MiXCR, giving one entry per CDR3 protein. The repertoire has roughly 560,000 distinct CDR3 sequences, 9.5% to 15% of them found once; the top ten carry 8.9%. The CDR3 totals 13 residues. J was trimmed by 5 bases and V by 6 bases; bases with no gene match: 7. The germline gives CDR1 LGHDT, CDR2 YNNKEL (reference sequence). Study-wide results and limits: Sampling was limited to peripheral blood rather than thyroid tissue. Accuracy may have suffered from the small sample size.

Time point given: newly diagnosed GD, antithyroid drugs for less than 3 months. After RNA was extracted from PBMCs, the TCR library was made from it. The same data also contributed to another study, on T cells in Graves' hyperthyroidism and ophthalmopathy. That work adds: HTBI primers were used for first-round RT-PCR of the TCR CDR3.

This rearrangement joins TRBV3-1 to TRBJ2-7; 7 bases line up with TRBD1. The sequence was obtained from a woman aged 25 to 39 with Graves disease. The input for sequencing was peripheral blood mononuclear cells (PBMCs), taken at new diagnosis, from a patient treated with antithyroid drugs. This chain's CDR3 is CASSHTGDHEQYF. The DNA of the CDR3 is TGTGCCAGCAGTCACACAGGGGACCACGAGCAGTACTTC.